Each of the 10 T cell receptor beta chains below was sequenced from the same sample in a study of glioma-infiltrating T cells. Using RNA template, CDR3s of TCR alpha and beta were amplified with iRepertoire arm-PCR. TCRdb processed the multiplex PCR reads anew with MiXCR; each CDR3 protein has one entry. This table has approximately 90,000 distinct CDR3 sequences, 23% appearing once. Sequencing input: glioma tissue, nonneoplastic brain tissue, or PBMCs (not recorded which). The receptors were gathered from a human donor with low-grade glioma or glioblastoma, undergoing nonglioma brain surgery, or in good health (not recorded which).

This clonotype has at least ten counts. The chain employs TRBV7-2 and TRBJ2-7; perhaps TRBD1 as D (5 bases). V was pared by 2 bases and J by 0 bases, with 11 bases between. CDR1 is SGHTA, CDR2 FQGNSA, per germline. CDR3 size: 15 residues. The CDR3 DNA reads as TGTGCCAGCAGCTTAAGGGGCTCGGTCTCCTACGAGCAGTACTTC. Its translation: CASSLRGSVSYEQYF.

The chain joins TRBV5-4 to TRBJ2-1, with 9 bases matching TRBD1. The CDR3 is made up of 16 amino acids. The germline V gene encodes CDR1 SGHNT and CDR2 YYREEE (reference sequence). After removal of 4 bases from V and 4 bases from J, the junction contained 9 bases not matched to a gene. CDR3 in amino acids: CASSPSGTGNYNEQFF. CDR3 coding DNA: TGTGCCAGCAGCCCCTCCGGGACAGGGAATTACAATGAGCAGTTCTTC.

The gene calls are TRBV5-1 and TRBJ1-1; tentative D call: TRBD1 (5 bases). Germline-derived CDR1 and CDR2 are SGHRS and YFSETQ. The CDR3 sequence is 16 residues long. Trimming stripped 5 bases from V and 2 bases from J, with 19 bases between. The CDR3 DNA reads TGCGCCAGCAGAATAGAGAGTCAGGGAATAAACACTGAAGCTTTCTTT. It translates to CASRIESQGINTEAFF.

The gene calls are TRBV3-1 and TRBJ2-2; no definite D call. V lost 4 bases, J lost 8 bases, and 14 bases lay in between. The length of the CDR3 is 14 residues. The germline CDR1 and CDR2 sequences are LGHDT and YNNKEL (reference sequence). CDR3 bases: TGTGCCAGCAGCCCCCTAAACCGAGCGGGGGAGCTGTTTTTT. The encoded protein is CASSPLNRAGELFF.

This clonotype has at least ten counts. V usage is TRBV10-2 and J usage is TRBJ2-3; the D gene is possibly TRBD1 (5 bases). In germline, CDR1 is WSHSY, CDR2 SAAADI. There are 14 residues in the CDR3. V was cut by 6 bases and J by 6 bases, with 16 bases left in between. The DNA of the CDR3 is TGCGCCAGCAGGGCTAAGGGGCAGAAGGATACGCAGTATTTT. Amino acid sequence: CASRAKGQKDTQYF.

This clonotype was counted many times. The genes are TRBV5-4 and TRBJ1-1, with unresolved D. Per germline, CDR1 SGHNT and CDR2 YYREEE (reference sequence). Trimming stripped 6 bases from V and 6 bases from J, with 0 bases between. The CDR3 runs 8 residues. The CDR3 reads CASTEAFF. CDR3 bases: TGTGCCAGCACTGAAGCTTTCTTT.

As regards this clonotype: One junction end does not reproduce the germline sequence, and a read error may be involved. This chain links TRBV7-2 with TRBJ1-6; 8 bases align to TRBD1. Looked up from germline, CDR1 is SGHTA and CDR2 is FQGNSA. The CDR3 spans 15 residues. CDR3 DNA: TGTGCCAGCAGCTCCGGACAGGGCCGCAATTCACCCCCCCACTTT. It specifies CASSSGQGRNSPPHF. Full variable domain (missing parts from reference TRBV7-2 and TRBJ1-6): GAGVSQSPSNKVTEKGKDVELRCDPISGHTALYWYRQSLGQGLEFLIYFQGNSAPDKSGLPSDRFSAERTGGSVSTLTIQRTQQEDSAVYLCASSSGQGRNSPPHFGNGTRLTVT.

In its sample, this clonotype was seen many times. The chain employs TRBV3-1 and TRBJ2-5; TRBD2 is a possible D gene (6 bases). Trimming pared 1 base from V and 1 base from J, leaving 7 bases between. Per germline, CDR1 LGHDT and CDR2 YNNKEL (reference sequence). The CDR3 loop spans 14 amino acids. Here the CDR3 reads CASSQARGQETQYF. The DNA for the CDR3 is TGTGCCAGCAGCCAAGCGCGGGGCCAAGAGACCCAGTACTTC.

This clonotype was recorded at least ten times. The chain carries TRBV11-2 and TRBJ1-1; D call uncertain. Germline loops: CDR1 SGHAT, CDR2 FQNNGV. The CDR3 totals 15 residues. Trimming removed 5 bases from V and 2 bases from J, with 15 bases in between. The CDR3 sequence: CASSGSHTVNTEAFF. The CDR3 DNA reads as TGTGCCAGCAGCGGAAGCCATACAGTAAACACTGAAGCTTTCTTT. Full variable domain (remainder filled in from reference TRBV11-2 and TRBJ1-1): EAGVAQSPRYKIIEKRQSVAFWCNPISGHATLYWYQQILGQGPKLLIQFQNNGVVDDSQLPKDRFSAERLKGVDSTLKIQPAKLEDSAVYLCASSGSHTVNTEAFFGQGTRLTVV.

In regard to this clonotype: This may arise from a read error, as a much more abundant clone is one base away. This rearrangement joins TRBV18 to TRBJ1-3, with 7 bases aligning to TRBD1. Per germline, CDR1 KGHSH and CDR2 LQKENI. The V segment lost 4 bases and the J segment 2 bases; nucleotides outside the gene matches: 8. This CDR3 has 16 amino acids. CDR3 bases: TGTGCCAGCTCACGAGAACCAGGGGGAGCTGGAAACACCATATATTTT. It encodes CASSREPGGAGNTIYF.